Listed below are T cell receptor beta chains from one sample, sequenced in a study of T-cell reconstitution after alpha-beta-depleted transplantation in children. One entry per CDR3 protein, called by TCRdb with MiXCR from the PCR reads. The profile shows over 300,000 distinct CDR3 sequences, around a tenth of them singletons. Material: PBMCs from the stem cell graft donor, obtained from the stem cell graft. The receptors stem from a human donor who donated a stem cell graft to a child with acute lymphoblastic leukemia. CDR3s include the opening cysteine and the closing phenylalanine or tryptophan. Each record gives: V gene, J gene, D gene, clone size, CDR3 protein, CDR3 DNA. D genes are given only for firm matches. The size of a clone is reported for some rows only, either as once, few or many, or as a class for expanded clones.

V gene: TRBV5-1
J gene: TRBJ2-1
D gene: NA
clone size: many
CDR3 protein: CASSLEPAGYNEQFF
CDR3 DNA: TGCGCCAGCAGCTTGGAGCCAGCGGGCTACAATGAGCAGTTCTTC

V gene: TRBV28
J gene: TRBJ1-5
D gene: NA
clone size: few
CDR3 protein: CASSLVGAHQPQHF
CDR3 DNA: TGTGCCAGCAGTTTAGTGGGGGCGCATCAGCCCCAGCATTTT

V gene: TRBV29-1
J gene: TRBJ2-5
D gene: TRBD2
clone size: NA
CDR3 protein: CSVEGGRAEETQYF
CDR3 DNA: TGCAGCGTTGAGGGCGGGAGGGCCGAAGAGACCCAGTACTTC

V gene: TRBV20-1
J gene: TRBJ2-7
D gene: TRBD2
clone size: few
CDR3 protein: CSARRGGRADEQYF
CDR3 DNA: TGCAGTGCTAGACGGGGCGGGAGGGCCGACGAGCAGTACTTC

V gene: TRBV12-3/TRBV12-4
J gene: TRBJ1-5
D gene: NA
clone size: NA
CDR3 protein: CTSSLEAGSLNSNQPQHF
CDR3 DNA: TGTACCAGCAGTTTAGAAGCAGGGTCCCTAAATAGCAATCAGCCCCAGCATTTT

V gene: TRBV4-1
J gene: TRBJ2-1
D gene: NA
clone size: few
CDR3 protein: CASSHLIATSYNEQFF
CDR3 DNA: TGCGCCAGCAGCCACCTCATAGCGACCTCCTACAATGAGCAGTTCTTC

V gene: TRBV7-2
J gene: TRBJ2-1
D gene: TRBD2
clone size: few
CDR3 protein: CASCSGDCFLGQFF
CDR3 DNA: TGTGCCAGTTGTAGCGGGGACTGTTTCTTAGGGCAGTTCTTC

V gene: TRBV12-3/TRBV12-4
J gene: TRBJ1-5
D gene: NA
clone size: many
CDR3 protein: CASSLVGHEPQHF
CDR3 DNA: TGTGCCAGCAGTTTGGTGGGGCACGAGCCCCAGCATTTT

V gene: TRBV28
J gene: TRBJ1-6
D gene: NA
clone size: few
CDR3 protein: CASTKYFLKGSRGAPLHF
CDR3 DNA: TGTGCCAGCACCAAGTACTTCCTTAAGGGGAGTAGAGGTGCACCCCTCCACTTT

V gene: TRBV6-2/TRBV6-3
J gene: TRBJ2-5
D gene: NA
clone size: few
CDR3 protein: CASSYSGPQETQYF
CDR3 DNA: TGTGCCAGCAGTTACTCGGGGCCTCAAGAGACCCAGTACTTC

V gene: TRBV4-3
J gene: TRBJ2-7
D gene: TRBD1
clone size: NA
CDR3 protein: CASSQDPYGQGALEQYF
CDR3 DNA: TGCGCCAGCAGCCAAGATCCCTACGGACAGGGGGCTTTAGAGCAGTACTTC

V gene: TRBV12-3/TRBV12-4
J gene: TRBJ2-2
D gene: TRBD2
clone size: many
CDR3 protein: CASSWGLGTGELFF
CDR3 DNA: TGTGCCAGCAGCTGGGGACTAGGGACCGGGGAGCTGTTTTTT

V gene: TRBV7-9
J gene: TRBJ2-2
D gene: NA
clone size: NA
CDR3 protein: CASSKGTTNTGELFF
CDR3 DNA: TGTGCCAGCAGCAAGGGGACGACGAACACCGGGGAGCTGTTTTTT

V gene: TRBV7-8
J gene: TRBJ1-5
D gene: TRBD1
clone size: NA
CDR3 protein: CASSSDRGLTNQPQHF
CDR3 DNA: TGTGCCAGCAGCTCAGACAGGGGGCTTACCAATCAGCCCCAGCATTTT

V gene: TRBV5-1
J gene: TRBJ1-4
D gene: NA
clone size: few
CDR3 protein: CASSLALTGFEKLFF
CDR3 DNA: TGCGCCAGCAGCTTGGCTTTAACGGGATTTGAAAAACTGTTTTTT

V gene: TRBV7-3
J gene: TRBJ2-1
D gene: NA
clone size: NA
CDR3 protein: CASSTGPSYNEQFF
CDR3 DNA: TGTGCCAGCAGCACGGGCCCTTCCTACAATGAGCAGTTCTTC

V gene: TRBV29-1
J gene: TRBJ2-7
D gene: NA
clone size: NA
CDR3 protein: CSVGAGLGYEQYF
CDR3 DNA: TGCAGCGTTGGAGCCGGACTTGGCTACGAGCAGTACTTC

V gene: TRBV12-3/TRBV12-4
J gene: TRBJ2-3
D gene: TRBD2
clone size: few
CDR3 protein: CASRQAGLAWADTQYF
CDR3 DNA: TGTGCCAGCAGACAAGCAGGACTAGCGTGGGCAGATACGCAGTATTTT

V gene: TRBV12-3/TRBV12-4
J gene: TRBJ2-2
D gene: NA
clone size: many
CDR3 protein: CASTDTINTGELFF
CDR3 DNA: TGTGCCAGCACCGACACTATTAACACCGGGGAGCTGTTTTTT

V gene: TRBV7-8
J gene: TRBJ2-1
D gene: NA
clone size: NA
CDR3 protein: CASSFGPANEQFF
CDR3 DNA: TGTGCCAGCAGCTTCGGGCCCGCTAATGAGCAGTTCTTC

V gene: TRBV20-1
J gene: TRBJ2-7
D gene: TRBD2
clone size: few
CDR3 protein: CSAPRGSTYEQYF
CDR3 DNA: TGCAGTGCCCCCCGCGGGAGTACTTACGAGCAGTACTTC

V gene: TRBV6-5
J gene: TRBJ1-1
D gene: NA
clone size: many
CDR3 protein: CASSFRDKNTEAFF
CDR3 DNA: TGTGCCAGCAGTTTCCGGGACAAGAACACTGAAGCTTTCTTT

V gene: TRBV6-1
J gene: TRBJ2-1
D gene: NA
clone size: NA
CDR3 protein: CASSEPGFGYKEQFF
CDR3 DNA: TGTGCCAGCAGTGAACCCGGGTTTGGGTACAAGGAGCAGTTCTTC